A selection of T cell receptor beta chains follows, all from one sample in a study of technical replicates of blood from several donors. Method: immunoSEQ multiplex PCR; TCRdb's copy keeps in-frame clones and lacks some. The data contain approximately 81,000 clones, 95% to 96% of them singletons. The sample was T cells isolated from PBMCs. The receptors derive from a human donor in good health. Both conserved end residues are part of each CDR3. Fields, in order: J gene, D gene, clone size, CDR3 length, V gene, CDR3 DNA, CDR3 protein. D genes are given only for firm matches. Size tells how often a clone was seen (once, few, many) or the class of an expanded clone, and some rows leave it out.

j_call: TRBJ2-7
d_call: TRBD1
clone_size: .
cdr3_length: 14
v_call: TRBV30
cdr3_nt: TGTGCCTGGAGTGCCACGAGGCAGGGGGACGAGCAGTACTTC
cdr3_aa: CAWSATRQGDEQYF

j_call: TRBJ2-5
d_call: TRBD1
clone_size: .
cdr3_length: 16
v_call: TRBV4-1
cdr3_nt: TGCGCCAGCAGCCTAACGACAGGGGGCCCTTCGGAGACCCAGTACTTC
cdr3_aa: CASSLTTGGPSETQYF

j_call: TRBJ2-7
d_call: TRBD1
clone_size: .
cdr3_length: 14
v_call: TRBV2
cdr3_nt: TGTGCCAGCAGTGACTGGGACAGGAGCTACGAGCAGTACTTC
cdr3_aa: CASSDWDRSYEQYF

j_call: TRBJ1-1
d_call: .
clone_size: .
cdr3_length: 13
v_call: TRBV27
cdr3_nt: TGTGCCAGCAGTTTAGGGCAGAACACTGAAGCTTTCTTT
cdr3_aa: CASSLGQNTEAFF

j_call: TRBJ1-1
d_call: TRBD1
clone_size: .
cdr3_length: 15
v_call: TRBV30
cdr3_nt: TGTGCCTTTATACAGGGGACAACGATGAACACTGAAGCTTTCTTT
cdr3_aa: CAFIQGTTMNTEAFF

j_call: TRBJ1-4
d_call: .
clone_size: .
cdr3_length: 16
v_call: TRBV2
cdr3_nt: TGTGCCAGCAGTGAAGCGCCGATGGACAGCAATGAAAAACTGTTTTTT
cdr3_aa: CASSEAPMDSNEKLFF

j_call: TRBJ2-7
d_call: .
clone_size: .
cdr3_length: 14
v_call: TRBV5-6
cdr3_nt: TGTGCCAGCAGCTTGGTCGCAGGGGACTACGAGCAGTACTTC
cdr3_aa: CASSLVAGDYEQYF

j_call: TRBJ2-1
d_call: .
clone_size: .
cdr3_length: 14
v_call: TRBV5-1
cdr3_nt: TGCGCCAGCAGCTTGGAGGCTAGTTCGGACTACCAATTCTTC
cdr3_aa: CASSLEASSDYQFF

j_call: TRBJ1-1
d_call: .
clone_size: .
cdr3_length: 14
v_call: TRBV5-1
cdr3_nt: TGCGCCAGCAGCTTTACATCTGAGAACACTGAAGCTTTCTTT
cdr3_aa: CASSFTSENTEAFF

j_call: TRBJ2-5
d_call: TRBD1
clone_size: .
cdr3_length: 15
v_call: TRBV7-8
cdr3_nt: TGTGCCAGCAGCTTAGGGACAGGGTTCTCGGAGACCCAGTACTTC
cdr3_aa: CASSLGTGFSETQYF

j_call: TRBJ2-1
d_call: .
clone_size: .
cdr3_length: 14
v_call: TRBV6-1
cdr3_nt: TGTGCCAGCAGGGGAGTATTCGCCTACAATGAGCAGTTCTTC
cdr3_aa: CASRGVFAYNEQFF

j_call: TRBJ1-4
d_call: .
clone_size: .
cdr3_length: 15
v_call: TRBV7-2
cdr3_nt: TGTGCCAGCAGCTTTTCGCAGGGCGTGCGGGAAAAACTGTTTTTT
cdr3_aa: CASSFSQGVREKLFF

j_call: TRBJ2-1
d_call: .
clone_size: .
cdr3_length: 10
v_call: TRBV10-2
cdr3_nt: TGCGCCAGTGGGACTCAGGAGCAGTTCTTC
cdr3_aa: CASGTQEQFF

j_call: TRBJ2-5
d_call: TRBD2
clone_size: .
cdr3_length: 12
v_call: TRBV30
cdr3_nt: TGTGCCAGAGCGGGAGACGGAGAGACCCAGTACTTC
cdr3_aa: CARAGDGETQYF

j_call: TRBJ2-2
d_call: TRBD2
clone_size: .
cdr3_length: 15
v_call: TRBV2
cdr3_nt: TGTGCCGCAACTAGCGGGGGTTCGAACACCGGGGAGCTGTTTTTT
cdr3_aa: CAATSGGSNTGELFF

j_call: TRBJ2-3
d_call: TRBD2
clone_size: .
cdr3_length: 19
v_call: TRBV7-2
cdr3_nt: TGTGCCAGCAGCCCCCAGGGACTAGCGGGAGGGAAACCACCCGATACGCAGTATTTT
cdr3_aa: CASSPQGLAGGKPPDTQYF

j_call: TRBJ2-1
d_call: .
clone_size: .
cdr3_length: 14
v_call: TRBV6-5
cdr3_nt: TGTGCCAGCAAAGGTACAGTAGTCCACAATGAGCAGTTCTTC
cdr3_aa: CASKGTVVHNEQFF

j_call: TRBJ1-1
d_call: .
clone_size: .
cdr3_length: 12
v_call: TRBV2
cdr3_nt: TGTGCCAGCATGGCAGCCGGGACTGAAGCTTTCTTT
cdr3_aa: CASMAAGTEAFF

j_call: TRBJ2-1
d_call: TRBD2
clone_size: .
cdr3_length: 14
v_call: TRBV7-9
cdr3_nt: TGTGCCAGCTTCGGGACTAGCGACTACAATGAGCAGTTCTTC
cdr3_aa: CASFGTSDYNEQFF

j_call: TRBJ1-1
d_call: .
clone_size: .
cdr3_length: 13
v_call: TRBV9
cdr3_nt: TGTGCCAGCAGCTCAAGGGGTTACACTGAAGCTTTCTTT
cdr3_aa: CASSSRGYTEAFF

j_call: TRBJ1-1
d_call: TRBD1
clone_size: .
cdr3_length: 13
v_call: TRBV30
cdr3_nt: TGTGCCTGGGGACAGGGAGATGGAACTGAAGCTTTCTTT
cdr3_aa: CAWGQGDGTEAFF

j_call: TRBJ1-1
d_call: .
clone_size: .
cdr3_length: 14
v_call: TRBV6-5
cdr3_nt: TGTGCCAGCAGAAAGCGGGCCACAGAGGCTGAAGCTTTCTTT
cdr3_aa: CASRKRATEAEAFF

j_call: TRBJ2-5
d_call: .
clone_size: .
cdr3_length: 19
v_call: TRBV9
cdr3_nt: TGTGCCAGCAGCGTAGCCGATAGTCTGCGAGCCGTACCTCAAGAGACCCAGTACTTC
cdr3_aa: CASSVADSLRAVPQETQYF

j_call: TRBJ2-2
d_call: TRBD1
clone_size: .
cdr3_length: 15
v_call: TRBV6-5
cdr3_nt: TGTGCCAGCAGACCACAGGGGGCGAACACCGGGGAGCTGTTTTTT
cdr3_aa: CASRPQGANTGELFF

j_call: TRBJ1-1
d_call: .
clone_size: once
cdr3_length: 13
v_call: TRBV2
cdr3_nt: TGTGCCAGCAGTGAAGGGCCGAACACTGAAGCTTTCTTT
cdr3_aa: CASSEGPNTEAFF

j_call: TRBJ2-5
d_call: TRBD2
clone_size: .
cdr3_length: 16
v_call: TRBV29-1
cdr3_nt: TGCAGCGTTGAAGTAGTGGCTAGCGGGAGGCAAGAGACCCAGTACTTC
cdr3_aa: CSVEVVASGRQETQYF

j_call: TRBJ2-3
d_call: .
clone_size: .
cdr3_length: 13
v_call: TRBV9
cdr3_nt: TGTGCCAGCAGCGTAAAGGGGTCAGATACGCAGTATTTT
cdr3_aa: CASSVKGSDTQYF

j_call: TRBJ2-1
d_call: .
clone_size: .
cdr3_length: 15
v_call: TRBV11-3
cdr3_nt: TGTGCCAGCAGCTTTAGCGGAGCCGCCTACAATGAGCAGTTCTTC
cdr3_aa: CASSFSGAAYNEQFF

j_call: TRBJ1-1
d_call: TRBD1
clone_size: .
cdr3_length: 12
v_call: TRBV29-1
cdr3_nt: TGCAGCGTTACAGGGGACATCCATGAAGCTTTCTTT
cdr3_aa: CSVTGDIHEAFF

j_call: TRBJ2-2
d_call: .
clone_size: .
cdr3_length: 15
v_call: TRBV11-3
cdr3_nt: TGTGCCAGCAGCTTAGATCTGGGGGGCACCGGGGAGCTGTTTTTT
cdr3_aa: CASSLDLGGTGELFF